This T cell receptor (beta chain) is drawn from a study of cytomegalovirus exposure and HLA in healthy donors. Trimming removed 4 bases at V and 4 bases at J, with 8 bases between. Germline V gene data show CDR1 as SNHLY and CDR2 as FYNNEI. The CDR3 consists of 13 residues. Findings and limits, study-wide: A later analysis showed HLA-associated TCR beta chains outstripping equally common others in clonal expansion.

The PCR employed 60 Vbeta primers together with 13 Jbeta primers. Here immunoSEQ multiplex PCR was the method, and the copy in TCRdb shows in-frame clones only, minus some. This table holds approximately 220,000 clones, over 75% found once. Points on this clone: Its antigen is currently unknown.

This TCR derives from a girl under 10 years old in good health and CMV-seronegative. The V call is TRBV2, the J call TRBJ2-1; weak D call: TRBD2 (5 bases). The specimen sequenced was PBMCs. CDR3 coding DNA: TGTGCCAGCAGTGTTCCGGGGTACAATGAGCAGTTCTTC. The encoded protein is CASSVPGYNEQFF.